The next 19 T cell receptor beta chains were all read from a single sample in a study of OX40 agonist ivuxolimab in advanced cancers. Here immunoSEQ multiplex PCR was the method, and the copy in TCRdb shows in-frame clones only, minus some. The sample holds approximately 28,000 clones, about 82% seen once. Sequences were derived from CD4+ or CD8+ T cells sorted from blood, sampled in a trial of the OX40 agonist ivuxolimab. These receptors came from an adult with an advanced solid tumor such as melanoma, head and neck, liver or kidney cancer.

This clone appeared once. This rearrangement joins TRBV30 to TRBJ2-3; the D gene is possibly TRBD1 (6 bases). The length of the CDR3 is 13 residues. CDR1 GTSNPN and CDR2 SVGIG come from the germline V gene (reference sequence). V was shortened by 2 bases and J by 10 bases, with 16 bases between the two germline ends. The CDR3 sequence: CAWSQDWTAAQYF. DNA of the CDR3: TGTGCCTGGAGTCAAGACTGGACAGCAGCGCAGTATTTT.

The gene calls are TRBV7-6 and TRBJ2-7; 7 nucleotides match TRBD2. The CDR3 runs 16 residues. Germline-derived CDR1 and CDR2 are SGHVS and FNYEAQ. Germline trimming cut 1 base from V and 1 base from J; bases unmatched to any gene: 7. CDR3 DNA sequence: TGTGCCAGCAGCTTAGAGGCGGGGGAGGGGTCCTACGAGCAGTACTTC. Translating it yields CASSLEAGEGSYEQYF.

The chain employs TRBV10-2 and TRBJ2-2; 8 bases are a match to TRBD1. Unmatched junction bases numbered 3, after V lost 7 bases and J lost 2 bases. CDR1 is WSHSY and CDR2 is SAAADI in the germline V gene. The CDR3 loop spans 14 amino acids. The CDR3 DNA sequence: TGCGCCAGCACGGACAGGGTTAACACCGGGGAGCTGTTTTTT. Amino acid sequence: CASTDRVNTGELFF.

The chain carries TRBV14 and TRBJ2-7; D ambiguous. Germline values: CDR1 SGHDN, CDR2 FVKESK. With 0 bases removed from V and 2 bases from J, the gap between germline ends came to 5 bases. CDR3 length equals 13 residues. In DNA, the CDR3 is TGTGCCAGCAGCCAAGAACCTCCCTACGAGCAGTACTTC. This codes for CASSQEPPYEQYF.

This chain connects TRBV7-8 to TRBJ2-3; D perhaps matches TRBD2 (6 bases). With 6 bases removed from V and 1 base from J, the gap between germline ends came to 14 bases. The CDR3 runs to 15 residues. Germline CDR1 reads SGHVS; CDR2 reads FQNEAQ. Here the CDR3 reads CASRRGIGGTDTQYF. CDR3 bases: TGTGCCAGCAGGCGGGGAATCGGGGGCACAGATACGCAGTATTTT.

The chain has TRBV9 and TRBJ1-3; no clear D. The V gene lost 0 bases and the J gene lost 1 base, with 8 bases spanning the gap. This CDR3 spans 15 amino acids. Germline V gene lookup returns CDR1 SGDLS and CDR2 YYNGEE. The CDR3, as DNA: TGTGCCAGCAGCGTAGAAGCGGGGTCTGGAAACACCATATATTTT. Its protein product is CASSVEAGSGNTIYF.

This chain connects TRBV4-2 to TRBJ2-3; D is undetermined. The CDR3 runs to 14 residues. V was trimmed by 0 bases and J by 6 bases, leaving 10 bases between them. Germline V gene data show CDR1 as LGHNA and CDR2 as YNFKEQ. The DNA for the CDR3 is TGTGCCAGCAGCCAAGATCTAGGTATTGATACGCAGTATTTT. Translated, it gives CASSQDLGIDTQYF.

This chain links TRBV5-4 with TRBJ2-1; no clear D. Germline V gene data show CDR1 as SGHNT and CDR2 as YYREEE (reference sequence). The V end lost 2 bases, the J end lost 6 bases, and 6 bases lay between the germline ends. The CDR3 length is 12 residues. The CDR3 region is CASSFGPNEQFF. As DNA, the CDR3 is TGTGCCAGCAGCTTCGGGCCCAATGAGCAGTTCTTC.

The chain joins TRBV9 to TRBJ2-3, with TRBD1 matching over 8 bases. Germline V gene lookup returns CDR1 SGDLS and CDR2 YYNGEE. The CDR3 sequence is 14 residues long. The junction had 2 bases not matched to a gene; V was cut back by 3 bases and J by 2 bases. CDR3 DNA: TGTGCCAGCAGCGATCAGGGGGCCACAGATACGCAGTATTTT. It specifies CASSDQGATDTQYF.

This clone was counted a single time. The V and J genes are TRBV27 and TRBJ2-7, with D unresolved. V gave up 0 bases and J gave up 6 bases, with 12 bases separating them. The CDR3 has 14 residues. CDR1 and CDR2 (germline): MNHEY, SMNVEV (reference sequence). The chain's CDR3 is CASSLSSPTGEQYF. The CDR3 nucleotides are TGTGCCAGCAGTTTATCCAGTCCGACTGGCGAGCAGTACTTC.

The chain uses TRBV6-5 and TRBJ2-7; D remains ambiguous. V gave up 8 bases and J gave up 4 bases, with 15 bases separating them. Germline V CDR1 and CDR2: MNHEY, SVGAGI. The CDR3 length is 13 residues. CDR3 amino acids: CASAKSANYEQYF. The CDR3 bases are TGTGCCAGCGCTAAGTCGGCTAATTACGAGCAGTACTTC.

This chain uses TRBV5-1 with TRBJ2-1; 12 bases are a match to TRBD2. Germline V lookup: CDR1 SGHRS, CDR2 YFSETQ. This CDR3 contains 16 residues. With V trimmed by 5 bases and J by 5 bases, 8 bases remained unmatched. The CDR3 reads CASRRLAGEVDNEQFF. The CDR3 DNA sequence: TGCGCCAGCAGACGACTAGCGGGGGAGGTCGACAATGAGCAGTTCTTC.

The CDR3 DNA is TGTGCCAGCACTTTGAGGGACAGGGGGCCCGAGCAGTACTTC. Translating it yields CASTLRDRGPEQYF. V and J are TRBV5-6 and TRBJ2-7; 12 positions match TRBD1. The junction had 7 bases not matched to a gene; V was cut back by 6 bases and J by 6 bases. Germline CDR1 is SGHDT and CDR2 is YYEEEE. CDR3 length: 14 residues.

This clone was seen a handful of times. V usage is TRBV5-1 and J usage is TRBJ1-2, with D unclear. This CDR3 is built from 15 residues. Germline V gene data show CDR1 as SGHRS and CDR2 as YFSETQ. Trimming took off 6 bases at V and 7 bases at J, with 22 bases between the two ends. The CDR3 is CASTNPPPPDFGYTF. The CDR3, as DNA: TGCGCCAGCACCAACCCCCCACCTCCTGACTTTGGCTACACCTTC.

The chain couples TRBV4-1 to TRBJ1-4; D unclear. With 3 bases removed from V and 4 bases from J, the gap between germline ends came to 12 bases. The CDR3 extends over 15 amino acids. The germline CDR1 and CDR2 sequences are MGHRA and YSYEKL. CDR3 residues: CASSQSVAFNEKLFF. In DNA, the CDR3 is TGCGCCAGCAGCCAGTCGGTCGCTTTTAATGAAAAACTGTTTTTT.

The CDR3 region has the DNA TGCAGCGTCAACCAAGGGTACAATGAGCAGTTCTTC. It encodes CSVNQGYNEQFF. This sequence joins TRBV29-1 and TRBJ2-1; D not resolved. Germline V gives CDR1 SQVTM, CDR2 ANQGSEA. Trimming took off 6 bases at V and 4 bases at J, with 10 bases between the two ends. The CDR3 length is 12 residues.

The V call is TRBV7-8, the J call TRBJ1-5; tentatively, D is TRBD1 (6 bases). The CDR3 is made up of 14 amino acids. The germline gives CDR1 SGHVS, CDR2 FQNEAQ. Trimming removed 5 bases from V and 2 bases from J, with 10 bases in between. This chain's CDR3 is CASSGGPGNQPQHF. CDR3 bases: TGTGCCAGCAGCGGGGGGCCGGGCAATCAGCCCCAGCATTTT.

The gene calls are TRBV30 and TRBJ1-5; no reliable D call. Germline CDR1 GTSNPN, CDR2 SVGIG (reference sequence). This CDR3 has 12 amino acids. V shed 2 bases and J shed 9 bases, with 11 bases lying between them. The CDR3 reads CAWSSSIGPQHF. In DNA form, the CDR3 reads TGTGCCTGGAGTAGTTCAATCGGGCCCCAGCATTTT.

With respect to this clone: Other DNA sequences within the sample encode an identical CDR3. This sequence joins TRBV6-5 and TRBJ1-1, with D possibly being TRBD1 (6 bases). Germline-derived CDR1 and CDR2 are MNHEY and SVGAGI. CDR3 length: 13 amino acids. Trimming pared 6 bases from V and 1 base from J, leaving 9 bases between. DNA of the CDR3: TGTGCCAGCAGCCCAGGGGCGAACACTGAAGCTTTCTTT. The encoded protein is CASSPGANTEAFF.